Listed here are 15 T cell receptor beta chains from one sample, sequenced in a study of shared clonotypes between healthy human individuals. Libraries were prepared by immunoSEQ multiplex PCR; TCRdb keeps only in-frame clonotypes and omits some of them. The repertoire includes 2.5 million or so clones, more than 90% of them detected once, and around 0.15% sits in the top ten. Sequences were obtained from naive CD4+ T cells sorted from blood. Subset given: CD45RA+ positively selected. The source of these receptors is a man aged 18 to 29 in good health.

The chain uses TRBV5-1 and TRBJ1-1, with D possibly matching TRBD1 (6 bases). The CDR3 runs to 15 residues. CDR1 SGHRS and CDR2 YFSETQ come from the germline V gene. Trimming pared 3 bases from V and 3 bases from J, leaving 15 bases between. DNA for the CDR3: TGCGCCAGCAGCTGGGTCCGGGAGGGGGACACTGAAGCTTTCTTT. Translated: CASSWVREGDTEAFF. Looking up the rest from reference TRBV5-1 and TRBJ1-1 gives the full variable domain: KAGVTQTPRYLIKTRGQQVTLSCSPISGHRSVSWYQQTPGQGLQFLFEYFSETQRNKGNFPGRFSGRQFSNSRSEMNVSTLELGDSALYLCASSWVREGDTEAFFGQGTRLTVV.

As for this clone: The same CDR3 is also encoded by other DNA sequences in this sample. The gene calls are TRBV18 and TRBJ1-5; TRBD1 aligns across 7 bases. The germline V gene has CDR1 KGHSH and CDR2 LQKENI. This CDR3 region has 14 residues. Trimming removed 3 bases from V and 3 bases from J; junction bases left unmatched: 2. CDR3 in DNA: TGTGCCAGCTCACCCGGGACAGACAATCAGCCCCAGCATTTT. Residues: CASSPGTDNQPQHF.

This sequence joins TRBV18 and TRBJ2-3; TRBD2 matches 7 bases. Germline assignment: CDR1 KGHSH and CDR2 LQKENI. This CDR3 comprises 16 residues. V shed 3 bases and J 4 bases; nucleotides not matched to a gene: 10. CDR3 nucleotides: TGTGCCAGCTCACCCACAGTCGGGGGGTCGGCAGATACGCAGTATTTT. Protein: CASSPTVGGSADTQYF.

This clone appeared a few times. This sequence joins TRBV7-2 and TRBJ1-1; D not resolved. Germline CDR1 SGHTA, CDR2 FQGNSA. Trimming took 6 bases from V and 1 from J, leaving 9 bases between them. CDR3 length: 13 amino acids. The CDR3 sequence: CASSNRANTEAFF. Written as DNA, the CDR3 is TGTGCCAGCAGTAACAGAGCGAACACTGAAGCTTTCTTT.

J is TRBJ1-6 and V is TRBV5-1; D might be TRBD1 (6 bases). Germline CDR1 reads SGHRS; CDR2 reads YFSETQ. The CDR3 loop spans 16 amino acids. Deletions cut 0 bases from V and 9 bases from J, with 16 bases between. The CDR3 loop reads CASSLALGGQGSPLHF. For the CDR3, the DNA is TGCGCCAGCAGCTTGGCCCTGGGGGGGCAGGGTTCACCCCTCCACTTT. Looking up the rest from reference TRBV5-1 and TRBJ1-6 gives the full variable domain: KAGVTQTPRYLIKTRGQQVTLSCSPISGHRSVSWYQQTPGQGLQFLFEYFSETQRNKGNFPGRFSGRQFSNSRSEMNVSTLELGDSALYLCASSLALGGQGSPLHFGNGTRLTVT.

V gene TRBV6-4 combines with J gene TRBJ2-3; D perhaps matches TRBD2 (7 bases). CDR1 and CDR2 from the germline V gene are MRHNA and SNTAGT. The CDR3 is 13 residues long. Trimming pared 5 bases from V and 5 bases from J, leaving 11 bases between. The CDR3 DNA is TGTGCCAGCAGTTTGAGGGGGGGAGATACGCAGTATTTT. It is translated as CASSLRGGDTQYF.

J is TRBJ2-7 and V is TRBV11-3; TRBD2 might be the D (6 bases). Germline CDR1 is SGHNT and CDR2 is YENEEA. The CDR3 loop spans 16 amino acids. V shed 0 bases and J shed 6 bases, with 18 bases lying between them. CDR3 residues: CASSLEIGTVQVEQYF. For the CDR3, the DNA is TGTGCCAGCAGCTTAGAGATAGGGACTGTCCAGGTCGAGCAGTACTTC. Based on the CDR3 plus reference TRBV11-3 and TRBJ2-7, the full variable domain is EAGVVQSPRYKIIEKKQPVAFWCNPISGHNTLYWYLQNLGQGPELLIRYENEEAVDDSQLPKDRFSAERLKGVDSTLKIQPAELGDSAVYLCASSLEIGTVQVEQYFGPGTRLTVT.

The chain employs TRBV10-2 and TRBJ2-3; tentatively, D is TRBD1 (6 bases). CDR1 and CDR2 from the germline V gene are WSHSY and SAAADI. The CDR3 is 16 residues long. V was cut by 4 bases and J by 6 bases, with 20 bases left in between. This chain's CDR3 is CASSGPFRDIRDTQYF. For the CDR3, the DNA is TGCGCCAGCAGTGGCCCCTTCCGGGACATAAGGGATACGCAGTATTTT.

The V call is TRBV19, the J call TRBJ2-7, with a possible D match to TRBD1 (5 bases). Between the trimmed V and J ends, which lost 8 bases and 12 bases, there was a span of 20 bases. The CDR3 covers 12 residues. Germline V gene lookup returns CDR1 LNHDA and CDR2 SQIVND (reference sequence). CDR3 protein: CASHSGQGRAYF. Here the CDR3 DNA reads TGTGCCAGTCATTCCGGGCAGGGTCGGGCGTACTTC.

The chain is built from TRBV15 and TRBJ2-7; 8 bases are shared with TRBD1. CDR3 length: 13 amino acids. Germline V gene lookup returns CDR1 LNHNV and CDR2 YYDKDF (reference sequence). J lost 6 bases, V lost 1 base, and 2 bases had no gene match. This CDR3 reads CATSRAGGGEQYF. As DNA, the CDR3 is TGTGCCACCAGCAGAGCAGGGGGCGGCGAGCAGTACTTC. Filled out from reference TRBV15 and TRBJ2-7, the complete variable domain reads DAMVIQNPRYQVTQFGKPVTLSCSQTLNHNVMYWYQQKSSQAPKLLFHYYDKDFNNEADTPDNFQSRRPNTSFCFLDIRSPGLGDTAMYLCATSRAGGGEQYFGPGTRLTVT.

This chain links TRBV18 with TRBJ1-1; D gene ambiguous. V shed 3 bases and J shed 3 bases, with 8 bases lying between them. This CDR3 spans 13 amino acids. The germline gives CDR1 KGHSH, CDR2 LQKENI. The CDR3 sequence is CASSPAADTEAFF. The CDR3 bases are TGTGCCAGCTCACCGGCCGCGGACACTGAAGCTTTCTTT.

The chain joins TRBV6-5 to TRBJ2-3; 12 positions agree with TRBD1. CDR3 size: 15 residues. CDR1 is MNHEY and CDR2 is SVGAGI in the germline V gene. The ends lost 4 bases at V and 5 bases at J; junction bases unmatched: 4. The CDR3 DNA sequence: TGTGCCAGCAGTTTCCGGGACAGGGGGCAAGATACGCAGTATTTT. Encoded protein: CASSFRDRGQDTQYF.

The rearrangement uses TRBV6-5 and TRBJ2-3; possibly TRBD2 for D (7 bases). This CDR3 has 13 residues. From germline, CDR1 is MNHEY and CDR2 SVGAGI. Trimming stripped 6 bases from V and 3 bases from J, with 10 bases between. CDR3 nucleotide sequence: TGTGCCAGCAGGCGGGGGCAGACAGATACGCAGTATTTT. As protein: CASRRGQTDTQYF.

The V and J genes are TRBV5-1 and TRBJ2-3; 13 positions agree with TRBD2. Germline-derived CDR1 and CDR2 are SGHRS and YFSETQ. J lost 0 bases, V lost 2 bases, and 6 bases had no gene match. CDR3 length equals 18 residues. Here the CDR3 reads CASSFEGTSGTSTDTQYF. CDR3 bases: TGCGCCAGCAGCTTTGAGGGGACTAGCGGGACTAGCACAGATACGCAGTATTTT.

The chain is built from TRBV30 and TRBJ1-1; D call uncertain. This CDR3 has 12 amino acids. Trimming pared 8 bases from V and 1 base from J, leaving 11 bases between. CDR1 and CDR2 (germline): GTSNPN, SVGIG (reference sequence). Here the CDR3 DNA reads TGTGCCACTTCTGGGAGGAACACTGAAGCTTTCTTT. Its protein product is CATSGRNTEAFF.